This T cell receptor beta chain was sequenced for a study of T cell changes during pregnancy in multiple sclerosis. The method was immunoSEQ multiplex PCR; TCRdb's version includes in-frame clones alone and lacks a portion of them. In the table there are about 50,000 clones, around 90% of which are singletons. This receptor was obtained from a female donor with multiple sclerosis, enrolled in a pregnancy study. Source: CD4+ T cells from peripheral blood mononuclear cells, taken before pregnancy.

The CDR3 here is CASSRRSITDTQYF. The CDR3 nucleotides read TGTGCCAGCAGTCGTAGATCCATCACAGATACGCAGTATTTT. The genes are TRBV27 and TRBJ2-3; no clear D gene. The ends were cut back, 5 bases at V and 2 bases at J, with 11 bases in the middle. Germline V gene lookup returns CDR1 MNHEY and CDR2 SMNVEV (reference sequence). The CDR3 length is 14 residues.